This TCR beta chain was sequenced for a study of T cells after yellow fever vaccination. The V and J ends lost 1 base and 4 bases respectively, with 11 bases between them. Germline assignment: CDR1 SGHAT and CDR2 FQNNGV. The CDR3 is 15 residues long. TCRdb called the 5' RACE reads again in MiXCR, with one record for every CDR3 protein. The sample lists about 550,000 distinct CDR3 sequences; 15% to 20% were seen once. This clonotype was counted a few times. The sample here was PBMCs, taken 15 days after the yellow fever booster vaccination. The J gene is TRBJ1-5, the V gene TRBV11-2, with D maybe TRBD1 (6 bases). The TCR originated in a man aged 25-40 years who received the YFV17D yellow fever vaccine. The DNA for the CDR3 is TGTGCCAGCAGCTTAGGAGGGGGGACTAATCAGCCCCAGCATTTT. The encoded protein is CASSLGGGTNQPQHF.